The text below deals with one TCR beta chain. The antigen remains undetermined. There are 16 residues in the CDR3. Trimming cost V 0 bases and J 7 bases, with 15 bases left between them. Germline CDR1 reads MGHRA; CDR2 reads YSYEKL. Extracted RNA was reverse transcribed into cDNA, the sequencing template. Profiling relied on immunoSEQ multiplex PCR, and the TCRdb table lists in-frame clones only, not all of them. The sample has fewer than 110,000 clones, over 75% seen once; the top ten hold over 8.5%. This entry belongs to a study of CD8+ T cells in alopecia areata. Study overall: Twice daily, treated patients received 5 to 10 mg of oral tofacitinib. Whole-study results and caveats: Having just one nonresponder leaves the connection between baseline CD8+ expansion and response unresolved. Scalp sample data also include resident alphabeta T cells from normal skin. Affected scalp, especially in alopecia totalis/universalis, had a higher clonality than normal scalp did.

Treatment: oral pan-JAK inhibitor, 5-10 mg twice daily. This specimen consisted of CD8+ T cells sorted from blood, obtained between weeks 30 and 35, from a patient treated with tofacitinib. This receptor was obtained from a human donor with alopecia areata. This sequence joins TRBV4-1 and TRBJ2-2; TRBD1 is a possible D gene (5 bases). CDR3 nucleotide sequence: TGCGCCAGCAGCCAAGAGTCATCAGATAGGGGCGGGGAGCTGTTTTTT. This sequence encodes CASSQESSDRGGELFF.